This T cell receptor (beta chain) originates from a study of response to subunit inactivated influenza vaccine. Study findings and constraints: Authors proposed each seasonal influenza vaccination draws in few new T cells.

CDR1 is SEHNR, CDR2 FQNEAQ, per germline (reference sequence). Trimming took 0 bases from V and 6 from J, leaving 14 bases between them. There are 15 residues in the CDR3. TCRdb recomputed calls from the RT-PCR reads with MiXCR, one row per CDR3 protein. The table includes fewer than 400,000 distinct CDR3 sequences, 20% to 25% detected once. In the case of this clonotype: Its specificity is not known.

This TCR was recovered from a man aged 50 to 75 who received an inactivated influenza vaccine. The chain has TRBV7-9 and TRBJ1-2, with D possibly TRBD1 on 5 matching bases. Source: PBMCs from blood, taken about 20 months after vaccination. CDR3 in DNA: TGTGCCAGCAGCTTAGCGCAGGGTCAGAACCATGGCTACACCTTC. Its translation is CASSLAQGQNHGYTF.